The 13 T cell receptor beta chains below were found in one sample sequenced in a study of blood T cells in healthy people across ages. Together with a sample-barcoded 5' primer, a J-beta primer mix was included in a second PCR lasting roughly 7 to 11 cycles. TCRdb used MiXCR to reprocess the 5' RACE reads, holding one entry per CDR3 protein. The sample lists 780,000 or so distinct CDR3 sequences, 20% to 30% occurring once. These same data were also listed under a study on T cells of mothers and their children.

What was sequenced was blood. These receptors were obtained from a boy aged 5-17 years in good health.

This clonotype has more than one count but fewer than ten. V is TRBV20-1 and J is TRBJ2-1; the D call may be TRBD1 or TRBD2 (7 bases each). The length of the CDR3 is 16 residues. The V gene's germline CDR1 is DFQATT and CDR2 SNEGSKA (reference sequence). Trimming left V 0 bases short and J 0 bases short, with 12 bases between. The CDR3 loop reads CSARDQGGPSYNEQFF. CDR3 sequence (DNA): TGCAGTGCTAGAGATCAGGGGGGGCCCTCCTACAATGAGCAGTTCTTC.

The V gene is TRBV14, the J gene TRBJ1-6; TRBD1 is a possible D gene (5 bases). The CDR3 contains 15 residues. V was clipped by 6 bases and J by 5 bases, with 14 bases between them. Germline V gives CDR1 SGHDN, CDR2 FVKESK. The CDR3 nucleotides read TGTGCCAGCAGACCGGGGGGGTATCATAATTCACCCCTCCACTTT. Its protein product is CASRPGGYHNSPLHF.

V is TRBV19 and J is TRBJ2-3; the D call may be TRBD1 or TRBD2 (5 bases each). The CDR3 is made up of 13 amino acids. Per the germline V gene, CDR1 is LNHDA and CDR2 is SQIVND (reference sequence). V was pared by 4 bases and J by 8 bases, with 13 bases between. The CDR3 DNA reads TGTGCCAGTAGTAACGATAACGGGGCTACGCAGTATTTT. Protein: CASSNDNGATQYF.

The chain carries TRBV20-1 and TRBJ2-7; weak D call: TRBD2 (6 bases). CDR1 is DFQATT, CDR2 SNEGSKA, per germline (reference sequence). Deletions cut 3 bases from V and 5 bases from J, with 14 bases between. This CDR3 has 13 residues. In DNA, the CDR3 is TGCAGTGCTAGGTCGAGCGGGCGCGACGAGCAGTACGTC. Amino acids: CSARSSGRDEQYV.

This clonotype showed up just a few times. The rearrangement links TRBV28 to TRBJ1-5; no firm D call. Deletions cut 6 bases from V and 3 bases from J, with 9 bases between. Germline V gene sequence: CDR1 MDHEN, CDR2 SYDVKM. The CDR3 is 13 amino acids. The DNA for the CDR3 is TGTGCCAGCAGAGGACCGATCAATCAGCCCCAGCATTTT. This codes for CASRGPINQPQHF.

This clonotype was observed a few times. The gene calls are TRBV11-2 and TRBJ2-3, with D tentatively TRBD2 (5 bases). Trimming took 2 bases from V and 0 from J, leaving 9 bases between them. The germline V gene has CDR1 SGHAT and CDR2 FQNNGV. The CDR3 sequence is 15 residues long. The CDR3 protein is CASSLFAGSTDTQYF. The CDR3 DNA follows: TGTGCCAGCAGCTTATTTGCGGGTAGCACAGATACGCAGTATTTT.

The V and J genes are TRBV2 and TRBJ1-3; no reliable D call. This CDR3 is 14 amino acids long. CDR1 is SNHLY, CDR2 FYNNEI, per germline. Trimming cost V 5 bases and J 0 bases, with 8 bases left between them. CDR3 coding DNA: TGTGCCAGCAGTCGGGCCTTCTCTGGAAACACCATATATTTT. As protein: CASSRAFSGNTIYF.

In its sample, this clonotype was seen a few times. This chain joins TRBV20-1 and TRBJ2-1; 9 nucleotides match TRBD2. Losses at the gene ends were 5 bases for V and 8 bases for J; bases not matched to a gene: 7. The CDR3 has 13 residues. From germline, CDR1 is DFQATT and CDR2 SNEGSKA (reference sequence). CDR3 in amino acids: CSASGTSNHEQFF. The CDR3 DNA follows: TGCAGTGCTTCCGGGACTAGCAACCATGAGCAGTTCTTC.

This clonotype came up a few times. The J gene is TRBJ2-7, the V gene TRBV10-3; D may be TRBD1 (6 bases). Trimming removed 2 bases from V and 0 bases from J, with 8 bases in between. The CDR3 contains 14 residues. Germline CDR1 is ENHRY and CDR2 is SYGVKD. This CDR3 reads CAISEPDSSYEQYF. As DNA, the CDR3 is TGTGCCATCAGTGAGCCGGACAGCTCCTACGAGCAGTACTTC.

This sequence joins TRBV2 and TRBJ1-1; 7 bases fit TRBD1. The V segment lost 8 bases and the J segment 1 base; nucleotides outside the gene matches: 7. CDR1 is SNHLY and CDR2 is FYNNEI in the germline V gene. The CDR3 has 14 amino acids. CDR3 in amino acids: CASARQGANTEAFF. In DNA, the CDR3 is TGTGCCAGCGCAAGACAGGGTGCGAACACTGAAGCTTTCTTT.

The J gene is TRBJ2-5, the V gene TRBV25-1; maybe TRBD1 (5 bases). The ends were cut back, 0 bases at V and 4 bases at J, with 9 bases in the middle. The CDR3 is made up of 14 amino acids. Per germline, CDR1 MGHDK and CDR2 SYGVNS. CDR3 nucleotide sequence: TGTGCCAGCAGTGAATACGCAGGGCCAGAGACCCAGTACTTC. Translation gives CASSEYAGPETQYF.

In its sample, this clonotype was seen a few times. The rearrangement joins TRBV25-1 to TRBJ2-6; 8 bases line up with TRBD1. Germline values: CDR1 MGHDK, CDR2 SYGVNS. V trimming: 3 bases; J trimming: 2 bases; junction bases outside the gene matches: 3. The CDR3 runs 16 residues. The CDR3 coding sequence is TGTGCCAGCAGTGACCAGGGGGCCCCTGGGGCCAACGTCCTGACTTTC. Translated: CASSDQGAPGANVLTF.

The V call is TRBV7-9, the J call TRBJ2-4, with 7 bases fitting TRBD2. The CDR3 totals 15 residues. V trimming: 6 bases; J trimming: 0 bases; junction bases outside the gene matches: 5. Germline CDR1 SEHNR, CDR2 FQNEAQ (reference sequence). DNA of the CDR3: TGTGCCAGCAGTCGGGAGGAGCTAGCCAAAAACATTCAGTACTTC. This translates into CASSREELAKNIQYF.